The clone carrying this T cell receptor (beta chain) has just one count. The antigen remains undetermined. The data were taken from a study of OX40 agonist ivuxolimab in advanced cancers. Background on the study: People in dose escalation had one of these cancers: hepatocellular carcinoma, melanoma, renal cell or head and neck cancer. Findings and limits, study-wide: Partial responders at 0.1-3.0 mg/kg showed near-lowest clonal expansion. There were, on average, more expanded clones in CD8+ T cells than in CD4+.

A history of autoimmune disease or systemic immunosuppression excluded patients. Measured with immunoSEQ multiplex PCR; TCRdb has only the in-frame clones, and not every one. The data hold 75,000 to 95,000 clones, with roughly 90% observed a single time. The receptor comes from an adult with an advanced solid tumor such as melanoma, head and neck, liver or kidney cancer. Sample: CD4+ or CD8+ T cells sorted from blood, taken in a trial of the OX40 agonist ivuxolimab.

The CDR3 sequence: CASSPPGRVADTQYF. The CDR3 coding sequence is TGTGCCAGCAGTCCCCCCGGGCGGGTCGCAGATACGCAGTATTTT. The chain carries TRBV6-6 and TRBJ2-3, with a tentative D call TRBD2 (5 bases). This CDR3 contains 15 residues. V dropped 5 bases and J dropped 4 bases, with 16 bases sitting between them. Germline values: CDR1 MNHNY, CDR2 SVGAGI (reference sequence).